One sample yielded the 5 T cell receptor beta chains listed below, sequenced in a study of T-cell memory formation after mild COVID-19. TCRdb fed the 5' RACE reads into MiXCR, producing one record per CDR3 protein. The data contain hundreds of thousands of distinct CDR3 sequences, 18% of them singletons. The sequenced sample consisted of PBMCs or a T cell subset sorted from them (not recorded which). The receptors shown here come from an adult woman who had mild COVID-19 (a few samples of this study predate the infection). Cell type and time point are not known.

This clonotype was seen a handful of times. The chain joins TRBV29-1 to TRBJ1-2; D gene ambiguous. CDR1 is SQVTM and CDR2 is ANQGSEA in the germline V gene. V lost 3 bases and J lost 4, with 12 bases in between. The CDR3 runs 13 residues. CDR3 sequence reads: CSVDKRSSYGYTF. As DNA, the CDR3 is TGCAGCGTTGATAAGCGCAGTTCCTATGGCTACACCTTC.

CDR3 sequence: CAWSVWGSDIQYF. The CDR3 DNA sequence: TGTGCCTGGAGTGTATGGGGGAGTGACATTCAGTACTTC. This chain links TRBV30 with TRBJ2-4; perhaps D is TRBD1 or TRBD2 (5 bases each). CDR3 length: 13 amino acids. The V end lost 0 bases, the J end lost 8 bases, and 11 bases lay between the germline ends. Germline CDR1 and CDR2: GTSNPN and SVGIG (reference sequence).

The chain recombines TRBV14 with TRBJ2-4, with 10 bases aligning to TRBD2. Germline-derived CDR1 and CDR2 are SGHDN and FVKESK. This CDR3 has 17 amino acids. V was clipped by 3 bases and J by 7 bases; unmatched bases: 12. CDR3 DNA sequence: TGTGCCAGCAGCCAGGAAAAGCGGGAGGGCCTTAAGAACATTCAGTACTTC. Protein: CASSQEKREGLKNIQYF.

This clonotype has only a few counts. This CDR3 is CASSLQGNGELFF. CDR3 sequence (DNA): TGTGCCAGCAGTTTACAGGGAAACGGGGAGCTGTTTTTT. The chain recombines TRBV12-3 or TRBV12-4 with TRBJ2-2, with a tentative D call TRBD1 (5 bases). The CDR3 contains 13 residues. The V gene lost 2 bases and the J gene lost 7 bases, with 8 bases spanning the gap.

The sample holds a few counts of this clonotype. This rearrangement joins TRBV4-1 to TRBJ2-7, with 12 bases aligning to TRBD2. Trimming removed 0 bases from V and 0 bases from J; junction bases left unmatched: 12. CDR3 size: 20 residues. Looked up from germline, CDR1 is MGHRA and CDR2 is YSYEKL. Written as DNA, the CDR3 is TGCGCCAGCAGCCAAGATCCAGGACTAGCGGGGTACTCGAGCTCCTACGAGCAGTACTTC. Translating it yields CASSQDPGLAGYSSSYEQYF.